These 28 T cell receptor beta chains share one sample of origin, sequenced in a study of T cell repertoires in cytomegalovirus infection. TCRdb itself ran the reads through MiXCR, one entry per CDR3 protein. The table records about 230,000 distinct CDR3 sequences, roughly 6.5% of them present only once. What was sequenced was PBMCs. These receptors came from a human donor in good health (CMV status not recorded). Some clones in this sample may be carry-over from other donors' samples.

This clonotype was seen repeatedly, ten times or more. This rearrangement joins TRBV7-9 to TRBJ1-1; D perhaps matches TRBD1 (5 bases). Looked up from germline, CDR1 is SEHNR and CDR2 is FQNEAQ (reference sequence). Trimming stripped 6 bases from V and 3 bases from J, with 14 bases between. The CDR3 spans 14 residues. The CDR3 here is CASREGSRDTEAFF. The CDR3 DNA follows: TGTGCCAGCAGAGAGGGGAGTAGGGACACTGAAGCTTTCTTT.

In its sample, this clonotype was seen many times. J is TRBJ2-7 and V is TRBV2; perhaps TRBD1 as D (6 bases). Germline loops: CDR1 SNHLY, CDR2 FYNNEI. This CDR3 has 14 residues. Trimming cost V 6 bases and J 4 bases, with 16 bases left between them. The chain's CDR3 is CASRPGEQGYEQYF. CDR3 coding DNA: TGTGCCAGCAGGCCTGGGGAACAGGGTTACGAGCAGTACTTC.

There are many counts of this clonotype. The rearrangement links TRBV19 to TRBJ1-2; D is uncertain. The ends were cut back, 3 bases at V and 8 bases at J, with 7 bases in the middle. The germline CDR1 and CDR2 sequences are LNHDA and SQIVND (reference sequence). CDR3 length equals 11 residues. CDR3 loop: CASSMFRGYTF. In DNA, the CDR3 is TGTGCCAGTAGTATGTTTCGGGGCTACACCTTC.

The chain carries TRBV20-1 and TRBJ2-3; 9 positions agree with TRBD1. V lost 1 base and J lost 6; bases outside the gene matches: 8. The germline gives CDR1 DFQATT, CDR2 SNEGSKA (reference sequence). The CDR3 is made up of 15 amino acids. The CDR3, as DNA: TGCAGTGCTAGAGTGGGACAGGGTAAATCGGATACGCAGTATTTT. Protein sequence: CSARVGQGKSDTQYF.

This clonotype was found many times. The CDR3 DNA sequence: TGTGCCAGTAGTGTGAGGAACTCCTACGAGCAGTACTTC. It encodes CASSVRNSYEQYF. The V gene is TRBV19, the J gene TRBJ2-7; no clear D gene. Germline lookup yields CDR1 LNHDA and CDR2 SQIVND (reference sequence). The CDR3 is made up of 13 amino acids. Trimming removed 5 bases from V and 0 bases from J, with 8 bases in between.

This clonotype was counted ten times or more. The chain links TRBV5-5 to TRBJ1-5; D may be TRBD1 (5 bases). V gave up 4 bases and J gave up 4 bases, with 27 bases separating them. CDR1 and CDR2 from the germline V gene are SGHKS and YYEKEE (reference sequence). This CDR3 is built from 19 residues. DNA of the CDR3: TGTGCCAGCAGCCCGTCCCCCGGGGCTTCCATTGGAGGGAATCAGCCCCAGCATTTT. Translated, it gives CASSPSPGASIGGNQPQHF.

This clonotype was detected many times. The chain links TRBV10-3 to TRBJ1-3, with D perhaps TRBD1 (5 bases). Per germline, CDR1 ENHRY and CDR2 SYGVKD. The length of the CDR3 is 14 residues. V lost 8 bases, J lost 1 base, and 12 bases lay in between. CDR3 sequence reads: CAIGGTGSGNTIYF. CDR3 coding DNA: TGTGCCATCGGGGGGACGGGTTCTGGAAACACCATATATTTT.

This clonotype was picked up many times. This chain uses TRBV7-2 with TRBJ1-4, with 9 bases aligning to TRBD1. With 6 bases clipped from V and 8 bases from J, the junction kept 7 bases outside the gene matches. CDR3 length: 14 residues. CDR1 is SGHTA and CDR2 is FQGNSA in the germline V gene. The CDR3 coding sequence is TGTGCCAGCAGACGCGACAGGGGGGGAGAAAAACTGTTTTTT. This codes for CASRRDRGGEKLFF.

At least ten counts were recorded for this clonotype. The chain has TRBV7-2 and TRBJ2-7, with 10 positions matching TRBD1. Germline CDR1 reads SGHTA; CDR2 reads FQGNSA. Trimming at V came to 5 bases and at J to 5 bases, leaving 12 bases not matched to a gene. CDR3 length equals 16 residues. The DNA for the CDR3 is TGTGCCAGCAGCACCCTGGGGAGACAGGGGGCCCACGAGCAGTACTTC. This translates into CASSTLGRQGAHEQYF.

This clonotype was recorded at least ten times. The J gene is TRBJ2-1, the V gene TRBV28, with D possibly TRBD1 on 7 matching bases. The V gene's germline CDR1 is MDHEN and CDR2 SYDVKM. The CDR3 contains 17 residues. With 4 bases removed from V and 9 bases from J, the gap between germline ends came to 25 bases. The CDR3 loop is CASSSRQGRGTPGEQFF. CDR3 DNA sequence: TGTGCCAGCAGTTCACGACAGGGTCGGGGGACACCCGGTGAGCAGTTCTTC.

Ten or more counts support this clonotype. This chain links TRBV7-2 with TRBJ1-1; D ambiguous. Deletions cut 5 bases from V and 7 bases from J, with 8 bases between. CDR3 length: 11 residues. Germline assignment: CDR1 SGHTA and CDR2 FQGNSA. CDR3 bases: TGTGCCAGCAGCCTTAGATATGAAGCTTTCTTT. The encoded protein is CASSLRYEAFF. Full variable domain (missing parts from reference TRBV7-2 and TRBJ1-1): GAGVSQSPSNKVTEKGKDVELRCDPISGHTALYWYRQSLGQGLEFLIYFQGNSAPDKSGLPSDRFSAERTGGSVSTLTIQRTQQEDSAVYLCASSLRYEAFFGQGTRLTVV.

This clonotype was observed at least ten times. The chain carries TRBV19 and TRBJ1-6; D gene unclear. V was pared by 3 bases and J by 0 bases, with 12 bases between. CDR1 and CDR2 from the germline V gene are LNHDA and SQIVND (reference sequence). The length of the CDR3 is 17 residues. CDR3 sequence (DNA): TGTGCCAGTAGTATCGACGGGGAGAGCTCCTATAATTCACCCCTCCACTTT. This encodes CASSIDGESSYNSPLHF.

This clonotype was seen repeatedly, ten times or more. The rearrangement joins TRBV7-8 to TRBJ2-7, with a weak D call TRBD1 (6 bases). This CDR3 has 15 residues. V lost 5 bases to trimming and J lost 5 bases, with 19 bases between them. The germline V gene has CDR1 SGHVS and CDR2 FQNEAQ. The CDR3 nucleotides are TGTGCCAGCAGCCCCGGCCCCCGACAGGCCCACGAGCAGTACTTC. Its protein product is CASSPGPRQAHEQYF.

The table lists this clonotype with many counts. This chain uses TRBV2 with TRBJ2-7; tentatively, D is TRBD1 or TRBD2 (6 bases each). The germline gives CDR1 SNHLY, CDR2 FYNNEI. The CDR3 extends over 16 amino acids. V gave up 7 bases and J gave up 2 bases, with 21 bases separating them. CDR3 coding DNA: TGTGCCAGCAAAGCCTACGGGGGCGCGGTAACCTACGAGCAGTACTTC. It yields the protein CASKAYGGAVTYEQYF.

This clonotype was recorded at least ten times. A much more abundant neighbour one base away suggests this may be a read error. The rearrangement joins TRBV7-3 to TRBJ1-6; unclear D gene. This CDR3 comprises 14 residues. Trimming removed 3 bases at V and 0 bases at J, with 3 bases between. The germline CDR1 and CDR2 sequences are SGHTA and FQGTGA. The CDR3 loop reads CASSFGSYNSPLHF. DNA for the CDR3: TGTGCCAGCAGCTTTGGCTCCTATAATTCACCCCTCCACTTT.

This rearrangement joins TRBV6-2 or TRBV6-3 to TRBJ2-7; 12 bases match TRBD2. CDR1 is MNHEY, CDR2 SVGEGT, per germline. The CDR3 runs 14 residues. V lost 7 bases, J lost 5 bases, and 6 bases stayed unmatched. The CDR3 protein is CASTQGLAGNEQYF. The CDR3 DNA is TGTGCCAGCACGCAAGGACTAGCGGGGAACGAGCAGTACTTC.

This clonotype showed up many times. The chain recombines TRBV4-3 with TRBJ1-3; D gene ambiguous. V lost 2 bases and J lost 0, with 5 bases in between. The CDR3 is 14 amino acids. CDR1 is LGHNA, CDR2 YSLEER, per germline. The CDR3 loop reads CASSQRNSGNTIYF. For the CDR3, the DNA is TGCGCCAGCAGCCAACGGAACTCTGGAAACACCATATATTTT.

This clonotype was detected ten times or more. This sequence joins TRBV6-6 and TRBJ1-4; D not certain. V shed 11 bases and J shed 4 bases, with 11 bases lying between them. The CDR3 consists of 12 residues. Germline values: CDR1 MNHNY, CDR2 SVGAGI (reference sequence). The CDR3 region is CAVGDFNEKLFF. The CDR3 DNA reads TGTGCCGTCGGGGATTTTAATGAAAAACTGTTTTTT.

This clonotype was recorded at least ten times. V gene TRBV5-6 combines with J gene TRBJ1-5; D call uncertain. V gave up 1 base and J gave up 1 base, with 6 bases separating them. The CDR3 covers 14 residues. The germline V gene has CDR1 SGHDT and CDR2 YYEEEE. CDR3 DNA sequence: TGTGCCAGCAGCTTGACTAGAAGCAATCAGCCCCAGCATTTT. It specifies CASSLTRSNQPQHF.

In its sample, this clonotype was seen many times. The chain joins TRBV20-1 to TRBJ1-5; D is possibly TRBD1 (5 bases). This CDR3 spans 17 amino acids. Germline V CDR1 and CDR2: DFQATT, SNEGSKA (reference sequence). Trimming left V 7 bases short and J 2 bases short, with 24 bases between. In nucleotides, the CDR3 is TGCAGTGTTAGGAGGCCCGTTTCAGGGACGGGCAATCAGCCCCAGCATTTT. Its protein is CSVRRPVSGTGNQPQHF.

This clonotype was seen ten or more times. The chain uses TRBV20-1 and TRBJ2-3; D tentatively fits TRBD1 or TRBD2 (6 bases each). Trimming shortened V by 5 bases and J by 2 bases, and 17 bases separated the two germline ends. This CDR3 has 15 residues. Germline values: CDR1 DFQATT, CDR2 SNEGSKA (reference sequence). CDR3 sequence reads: CSAQRAGGLTDTQYF. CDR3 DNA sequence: TGCAGTGCTCAGAGGGCTGGGGGGCTCACAGATACGCAGTATTTT.

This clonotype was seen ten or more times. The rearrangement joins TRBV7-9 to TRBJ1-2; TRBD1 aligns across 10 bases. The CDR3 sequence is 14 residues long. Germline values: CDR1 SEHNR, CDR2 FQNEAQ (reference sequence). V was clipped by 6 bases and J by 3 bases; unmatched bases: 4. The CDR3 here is CASRRQGADYGYTF. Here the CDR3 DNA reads TGTGCCAGCAGACGACAGGGGGCGGACTATGGCTACACCTTC. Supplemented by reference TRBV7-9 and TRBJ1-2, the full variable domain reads DTGVSQNPRHKITKRGQNVTFRCDPISEHNRLYWYRQTLGQGPEFLTYFQNEAQLEKSRLLSDRFSAERPKGSFSTLEIQRTEQGDSAMYLCASRRQGADYGYTFGSGTRLTVV.

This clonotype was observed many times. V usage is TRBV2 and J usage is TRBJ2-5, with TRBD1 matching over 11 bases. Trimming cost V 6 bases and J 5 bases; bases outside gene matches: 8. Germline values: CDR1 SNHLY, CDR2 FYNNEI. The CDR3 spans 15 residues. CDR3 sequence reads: CASRTDRGRQETQYF. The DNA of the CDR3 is TGTGCCAGCAGGACGGACAGGGGGCGACAGGAGACCCAGTACTTC.

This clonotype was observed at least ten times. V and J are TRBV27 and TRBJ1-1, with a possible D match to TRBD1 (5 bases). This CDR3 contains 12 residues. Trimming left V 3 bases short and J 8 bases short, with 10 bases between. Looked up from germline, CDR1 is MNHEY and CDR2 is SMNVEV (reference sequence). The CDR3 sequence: CASSFPGLEAFF. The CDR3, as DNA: TGTGCCAGCAGTTTTCCGGGGCTCGAAGCTTTCTTT.

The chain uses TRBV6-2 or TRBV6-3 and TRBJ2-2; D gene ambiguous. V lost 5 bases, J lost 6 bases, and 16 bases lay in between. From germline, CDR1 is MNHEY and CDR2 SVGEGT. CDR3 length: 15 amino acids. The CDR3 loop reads CASSRVGLMAGELFF. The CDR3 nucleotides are TGTGCCAGCAGTCGGGTCGGGTTGATGGCCGGGGAGCTGTTTTTT.

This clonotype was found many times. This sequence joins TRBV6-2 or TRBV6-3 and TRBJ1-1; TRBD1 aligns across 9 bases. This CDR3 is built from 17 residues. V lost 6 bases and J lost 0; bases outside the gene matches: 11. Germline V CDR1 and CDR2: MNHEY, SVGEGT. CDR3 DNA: TGTGCCAGCAGCCCATCCGGGACAGGGCTAATGAACACTGAAGCTTTCTTT. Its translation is CASSPSGTGLMNTEAFF.

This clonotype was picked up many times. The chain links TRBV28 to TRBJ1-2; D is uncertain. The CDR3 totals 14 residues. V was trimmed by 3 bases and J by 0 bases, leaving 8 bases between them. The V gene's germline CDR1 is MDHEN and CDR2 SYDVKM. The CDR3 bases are TGTGCCAGCAGTTTCCGGGGTCCTAACTATGGCTACACCTTC. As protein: CASSFRGPNYGYTF.

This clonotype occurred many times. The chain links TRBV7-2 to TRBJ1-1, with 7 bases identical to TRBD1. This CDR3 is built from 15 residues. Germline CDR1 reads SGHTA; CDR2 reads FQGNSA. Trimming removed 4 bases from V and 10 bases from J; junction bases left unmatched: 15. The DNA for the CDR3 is TGTGCCAGCAGCTACTATAGCACGGGACAGTCTCTAGCTTTCTTT. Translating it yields CASSYYSTGQSLAFF.